The present TCR beta chain was sequenced within a study of T cells in Graves' hyperthyroidism and ophthalmopathy. Exclusion criteria comprised uncontrolled infection, other autoimmune disease, pregnancy or lactation. RNA transcripts were the template for amplifying TCR beta CDR3 regions. HTBI primers drove first-round RT-PCR of the TCR CDR3. Each CDR3 protein is one row after TCRdb ran MiXCR on the multiplex PCR reads. The sample holds fewer than 350,000 distinct CDR3 sequences, 13% to 15% seen once. This clonotype was recorded at least ten times. The germline CDR1 and CDR2 sequences are DFQATT and SNEGSKA (reference sequence). There are 15 residues in the CDR3. V dropped 5 bases and J dropped 0; count of bases not matched to a gene: 5.

This clonotype was obtained from a woman aged 45 to 65 with Graves' hyperthyroidism that later progressed to Graves' ophthalmopathy. The chain recombines TRBV20-1 with TRBJ2-5, with 11 bases matching TRBD2. Material: blood. Written as DNA, the CDR3 is TGCAGTGCTGGGACTAGCGGCTGGTACCAAGAGACCCAGTACTTC. Its protein product is CSAGTSGWYQETQYF.